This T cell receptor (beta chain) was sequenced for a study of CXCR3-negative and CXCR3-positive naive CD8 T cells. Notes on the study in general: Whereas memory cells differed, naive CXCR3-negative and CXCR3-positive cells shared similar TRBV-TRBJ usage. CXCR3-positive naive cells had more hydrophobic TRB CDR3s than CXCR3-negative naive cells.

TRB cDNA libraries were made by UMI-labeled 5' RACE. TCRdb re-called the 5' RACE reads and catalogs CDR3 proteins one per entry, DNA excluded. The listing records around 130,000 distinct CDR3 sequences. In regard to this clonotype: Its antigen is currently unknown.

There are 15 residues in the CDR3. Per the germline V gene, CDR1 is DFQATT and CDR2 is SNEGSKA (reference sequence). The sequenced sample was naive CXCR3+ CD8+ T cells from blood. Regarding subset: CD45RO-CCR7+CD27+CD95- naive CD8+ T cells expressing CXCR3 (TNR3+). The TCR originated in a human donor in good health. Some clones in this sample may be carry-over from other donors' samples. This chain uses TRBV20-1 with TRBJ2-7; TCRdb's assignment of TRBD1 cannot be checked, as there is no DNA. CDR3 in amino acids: CSAAISTGVFYEQYF.